This TCR beta chain was found in a study of blood T cell repertoires in COVID-19. In the study overall: From T cells, B-cell-depleted T cells, or PBMCs came the material, which was cDNA or gDNA.

The germline gives CDR1 SGHTA, CDR2 FQGNSA. The CDR3 extends over 15 amino acids. V lost 1 base to trimming and J lost 8 bases, with 15 bases between them. How the authors handled the data: It was from reference gene primer amplification that nucleated cell counts were estimated. The data were produced by immunoSEQ multiplex PCR, yet TCRdb's version contains in-frame clones alone and is incomplete. D and trimming come from the DNA, and the V and J calls and clone size come from that table. The sample includes some 190,000 clones, more than 75% seen only once; the top ten take roughly 8%. The chain uses TRBV7-2 and TRBJ2-4, with D maybe TRBD1 (6 bases). The sequenced sample consisted of peripheral blood. The clonotype originates from a woman aged 55-69 years with COVID-19, enrolled during active disease. The CDR3 coding sequence is TGTGCCAGCAGCTTAGTCGGACAGCCACGGGACATTCAGTACTTC. It is translated as CASSLVGQPRDIQYF.